This T cell receptor (beta chain) is from a study of blood T cell repertoires in COVID-19. Whole-study context: Acute and convalescent COVID-19 samples came from the United States, Italy and Spain. In each case, the material was cDNA or gDNA derived from T cells, B-cell-depleted T cells, or PBMCs.

Per the original data handling: Estimates of nucleated cell counts were drawn from the amplification of reference gene primers. Using immunoSEQ multiplex PCR, the repertoire was profiled, and TCRdb retains in-frame clones only, with some absent. The V and J calls and clone size are taken from that table; D and trimming were inferred from the DNA. Among 150,000 to 200,000 clones, roughly four fifths were seen once, and the ten largest hold approximately 2.4%. The CDR3 consists of 19 residues. V was pared by 5 bases and J by 9 bases, with 23 bases of the junction left unmatched. Germline V CDR1 and CDR2: SGHTA, FQGTGA.

The chain joins TRBV7-3 to TRBJ2-1; 9 positions agree with TRBD2. Sample: peripheral blood. The sequence was obtained from a human donor with acute or convalescent COVID-19. The donor label of this sample is uncertain. CDR3 protein: CASSPNNPGTSRRFTEQFF. The DNA for the CDR3 is TGTGCCAGCAGCCCTAATAACCCTGGGACTAGCCGCCGTTTTACTGAGCAGTTCTTC.